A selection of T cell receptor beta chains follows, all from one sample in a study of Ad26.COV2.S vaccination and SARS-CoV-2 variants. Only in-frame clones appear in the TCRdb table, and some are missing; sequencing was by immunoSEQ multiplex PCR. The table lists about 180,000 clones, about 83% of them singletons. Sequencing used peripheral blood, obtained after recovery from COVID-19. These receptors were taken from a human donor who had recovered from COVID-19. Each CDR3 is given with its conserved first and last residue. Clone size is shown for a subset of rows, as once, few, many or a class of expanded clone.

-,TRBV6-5,CASSRRGQETQYF
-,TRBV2,CASSETLLGLAGGQETQYF
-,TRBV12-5,CASGFRHSVLDDSGANVLTF
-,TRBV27,CASSRTGPYEQYF
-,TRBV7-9,CASSLGAGAADNQPQHF
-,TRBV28,CASSPSSGTAFNREQYF
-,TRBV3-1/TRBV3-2,CASTSSTSVVEQFF
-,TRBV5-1,CASSLGFSQGGNEQFF
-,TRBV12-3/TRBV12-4,CASRVEADEQFF
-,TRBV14,CASSQGQGTYEQYF
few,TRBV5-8,CASSPPGSLTDTQYF
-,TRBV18,CASSPGTGAVTEAFF
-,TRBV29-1,CSVELGRANYGYTF
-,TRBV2,CASSVQGREGLNEQFF
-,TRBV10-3,CAIGPQGERQYF